These 7 T cell receptor beta chains share one sample of origin, sequenced in a study of blood T cell repertoires in COVID-19 (dated by TCRdb to the early 2020s). The protocol used for the library was the immunoSEQ multiplex PCR assay. Sourced from immuneACCESS, this table was stored by TCRdb with only in-frame sequences that have V and J called. A share of the clones is absent; for the studies checked, an unresolved V gene accounts for under half, and the remainder has no known explanation. The sample table lists around 49,000 clones, roughly 90% of them with a count of one. The ten largest clones add up to under 2.5% of the sample. The source material was peripheral blood. The receptors here all came from a human donor in a cohort sampled during active COVID-19.

V usage is TRBV19 and J usage is TRBJ1-4, with TRBD1 matching 8 bases. The CDR3 consists of 13 residues. V lost 6 bases to trimming and J lost 3 bases; unmatched junction nucleotides: 0. Germline V lookup: CDR1 LNHDA, CDR2 SQIVND (reference sequence). CDR3 nucleotides: TGTGCCAGTAGGGACAGGGCTAATGAAAAACTGTTTTTT. Residues: CASRDRANEKLFF.

Of note for this clone: The sample contains more than one DNA sequence encoding this CDR3. The rearrangement joins TRBV19 to TRBJ2-1, with a tentative D call TRBD1 (6 bases). In germline, CDR1 is LNHDA, CDR2 SQIVND (reference sequence). V was shortened by 3 bases and J by 2 bases, with 8 bases between the two germline ends. CDR3 length equals 14 residues. The CDR3 sequence is CASSIQGTYNEQFF. Here the CDR3 DNA reads TGTGCCAGTAGTATCCAGGGGACCTACAATGAGCAGTTCTTC.

This chain uses TRBV25-1 with TRBJ2-6; 9 nucleotides line up with TRBD1. The CDR3 covers 18 residues. Germline lookup yields CDR1 MGHDK and CDR2 SYGVNS. The V gene end was trimmed by 5 bases and the J gene end by 4 bases; junction bases not matched to a gene: 12. In nucleotides, the CDR3 is TGTGCCAGCAGTAGGACCGGGACAGGGAAAAGGGGGGCCAACGTCCTGACTTTC. Translation: CASSRTGTGKRGANVLTF.

The chain couples TRBV7-6 to TRBJ2-3, with a weak D call TRBD1 (5 bases). The CDR3 length is 15 residues. Between the trimmed V and J ends, which lost 2 bases and 3 bases, there was a span of 12 bases. Looked up from germline, CDR1 is SGHVS and CDR2 is FNYEAQ. The CDR3 spells CASSLPREGTDTQYF. Written as DNA, the CDR3 is TGTGCCAGCAGCTTACCCAGGGAAGGTACAGATACGCAGTATTTT. Full variable domain (remainder filled in from reference TRBV7-6 and TRBJ2-3): GAGVSQSPRYKVTKRGQDVALRCDPISGHVSLYWYRQALGQGPEFLTYFNYEAQQDKSGLPNDRFSAERPEGSISTLTIQRTEQRDSAMYRCASSLPREGTDTQYFGPGTRLTVL.

This clone was detected a few times. The rearrangement uses TRBV7-2 and TRBJ1-2, with 8 bases matching TRBD1. Germline V gene sequence: CDR1 SGHTA, CDR2 FQGNSA. J lost 5 bases, V lost 6 bases, and 11 bases had no gene match. The CDR3 is 15 amino acids. CDR3 residues: CASSEQGVGGYGYTF. In DNA, the CDR3 is TGTGCCAGCAGTGAACAGGGGGTAGGGGGTTATGGCTACACCTTC.

This chain uses TRBV28 with TRBJ2-4; D is unresolved. V shed 6 bases and J shed 0 bases, with 9 bases lying between them. The germline V gene has CDR1 MDHEN and CDR2 SYDVKM. The length of the CDR3 is 14 residues. As DNA, the CDR3 is TGTGCCAGCAGCCGAGATCTAGCCAAAAACATTCAGTACTTC. This encodes CASSRDLAKNIQYF.

V gene TRBV6-5 combines with J gene TRBJ1-5; D remains ambiguous. V was clipped by 8 bases and J by 5 bases, with 10 bases between them. The CDR3 covers 12 residues. Germline V gene data show CDR1 as MNHEY and CDR2 as SVGAGI. The CDR3 reads CASAPGHQPQHF. In DNA form, the CDR3 reads TGTGCCAGCGCCCCAGGTCATCAGCCCCAGCATTTT.